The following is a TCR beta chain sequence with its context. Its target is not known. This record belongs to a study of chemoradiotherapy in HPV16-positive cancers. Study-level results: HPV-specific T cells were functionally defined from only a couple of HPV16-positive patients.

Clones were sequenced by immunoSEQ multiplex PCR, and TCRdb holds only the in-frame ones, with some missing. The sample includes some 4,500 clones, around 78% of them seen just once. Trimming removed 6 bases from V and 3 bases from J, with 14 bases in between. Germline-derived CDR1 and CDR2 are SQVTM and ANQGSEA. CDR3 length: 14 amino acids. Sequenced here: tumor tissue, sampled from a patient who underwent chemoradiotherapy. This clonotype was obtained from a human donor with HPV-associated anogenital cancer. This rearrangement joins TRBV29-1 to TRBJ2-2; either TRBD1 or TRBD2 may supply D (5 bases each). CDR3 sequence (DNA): TGCAGCGTATGGGGGACGGACGACACCGGGGAGCTGTTTTTT. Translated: CSVWGTDDTGELFF.